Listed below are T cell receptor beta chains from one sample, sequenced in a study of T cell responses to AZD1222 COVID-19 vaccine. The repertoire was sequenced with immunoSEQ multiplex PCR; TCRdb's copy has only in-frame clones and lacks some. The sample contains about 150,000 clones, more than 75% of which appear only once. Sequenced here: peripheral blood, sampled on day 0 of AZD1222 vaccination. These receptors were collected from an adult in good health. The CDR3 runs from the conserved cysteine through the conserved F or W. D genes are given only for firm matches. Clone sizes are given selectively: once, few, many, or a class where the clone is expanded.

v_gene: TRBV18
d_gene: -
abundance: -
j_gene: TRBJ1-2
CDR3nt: TGTGCCAGCTCACCTAACGACAGGATCGGTGGCTACACCTTC
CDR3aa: CASSPNDRIGGYTF

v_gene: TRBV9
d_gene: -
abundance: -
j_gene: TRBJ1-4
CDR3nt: TGTGCCAGCAGCGCCGATGGGGTTGCAACTAATGAAAAACTGTTTTTT
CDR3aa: CASSADGVATNEKLFF

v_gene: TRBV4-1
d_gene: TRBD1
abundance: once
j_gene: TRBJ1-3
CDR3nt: TGCGCCAGCAGCCAATATCCGGGACAGAGCTCTGGAAACACCATATATTTT
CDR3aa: CASSQYPGQSSGNTIYF

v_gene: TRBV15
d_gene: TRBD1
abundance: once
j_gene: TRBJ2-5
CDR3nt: TGTGCCACCAGCAGAGCCATGGGACAGGGTCTTGGAGAGACCCAGTACTTC
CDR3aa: CATSRAMGQGLGETQYF

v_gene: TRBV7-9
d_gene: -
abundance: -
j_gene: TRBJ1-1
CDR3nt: TGTGCCAGCAGGTCGGGGCTTGAAGCTTTCTTT
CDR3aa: CASRSGLEAFF

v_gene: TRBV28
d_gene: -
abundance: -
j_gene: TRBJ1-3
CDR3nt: TGTGCCAGCAGTTTATTCGTACAGTCTGGAAACACCATATATTTT
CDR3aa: CASSLFVQSGNTIYF

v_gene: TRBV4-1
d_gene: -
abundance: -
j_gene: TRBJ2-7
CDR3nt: TGCGCCAGCAGCCAAGAAGTTAAATTTGGGGGATACGAGCAGTACTTC
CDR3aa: CASSQEVKFGGYEQYF

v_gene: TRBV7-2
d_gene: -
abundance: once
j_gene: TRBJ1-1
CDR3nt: TGTGCCAGCAGCTCTACCTGGCAGGGCACTGAAGCTTTCTTT
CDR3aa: CASSSTWQGTEAFF

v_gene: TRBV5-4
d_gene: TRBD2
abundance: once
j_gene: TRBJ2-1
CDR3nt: TGTGCCAGCAGCGGCGGGACTAGCCCTTACAATGAGCAGTTCTTC
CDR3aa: CASSGGTSPYNEQFF

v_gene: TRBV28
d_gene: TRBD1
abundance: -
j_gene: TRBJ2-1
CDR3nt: TGTGCCAGCAGTTCCGGACAGGGGGACTACAATGAGCAGTTCTTC
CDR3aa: CASSSGQGDYNEQFF

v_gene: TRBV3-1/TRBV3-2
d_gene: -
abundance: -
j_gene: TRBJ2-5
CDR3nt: TGTGCCAGCAGCCAAGAACAGCGGGCAAAGGGGACCCAGTACTTC
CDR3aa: CASSQEQRAKGTQYF